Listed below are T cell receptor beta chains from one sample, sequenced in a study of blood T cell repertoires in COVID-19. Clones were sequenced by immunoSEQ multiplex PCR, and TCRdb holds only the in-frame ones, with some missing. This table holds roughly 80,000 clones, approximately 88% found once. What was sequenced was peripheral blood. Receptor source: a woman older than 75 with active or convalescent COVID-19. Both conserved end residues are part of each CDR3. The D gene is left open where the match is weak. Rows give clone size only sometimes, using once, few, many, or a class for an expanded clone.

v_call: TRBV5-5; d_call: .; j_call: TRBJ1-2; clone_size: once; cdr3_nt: TGTGCCAGCAGCCGAAATACAGGGCTGCGTGGCTACACCTTC; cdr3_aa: CASSRNTGLRGYTF
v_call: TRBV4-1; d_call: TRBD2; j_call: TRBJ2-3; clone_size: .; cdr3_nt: TGCGCCAGCAGCCAAGATAGCAGCGGGGGGGGAAGAGGCACAGATACGCAGTATTTT; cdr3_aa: CASSQDSSGGGRGTDTQYF
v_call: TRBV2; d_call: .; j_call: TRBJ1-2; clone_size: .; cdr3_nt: TGTGCCAGCAGCTCCCCCGATCAGGGCGCCTATGGCTACACCTTC; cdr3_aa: CASSSPDQGAYGYTF
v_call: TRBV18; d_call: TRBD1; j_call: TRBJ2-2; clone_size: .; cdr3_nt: TGTGCCAGCTCACTCGGCACAGGACAGGGGACCACCGGGGAGCTGTTTTTT; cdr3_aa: CASSLGTGQGTTGELFF
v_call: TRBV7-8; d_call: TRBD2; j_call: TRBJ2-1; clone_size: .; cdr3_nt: TGTGCCAGCAGCCCCCAAAGGACTAGCCGGGGCAATGAGCAGTTCTTC; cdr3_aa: CASSPQRTSRGNEQFF
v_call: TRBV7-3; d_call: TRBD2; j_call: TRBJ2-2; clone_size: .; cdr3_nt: TGTGCCAGCAGCTTAAAGGCTAGCGGGACCGGGGAGCTGTTTTTT; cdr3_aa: CASSLKASGTGELFF
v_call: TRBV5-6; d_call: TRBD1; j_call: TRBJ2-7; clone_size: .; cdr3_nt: TGTGCCAGCAGCCCAGGGACAGGGGCCTCCTACGAGCAGTACTTC; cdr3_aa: CASSPGTGASYEQYF
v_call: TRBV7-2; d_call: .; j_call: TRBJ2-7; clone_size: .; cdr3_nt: TGTGCCAGCAGAGGACAGCCCTCCACCTACGAGCAGTACTTC; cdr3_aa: CASRGQPSTYEQYF
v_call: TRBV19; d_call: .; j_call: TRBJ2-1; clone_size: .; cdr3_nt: TGTGCCTGTAGTCCCGGGGCGGGGTGGACAGGGAGGGGTGAGCAGTTCTTC; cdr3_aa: CACSPGAGWTGRGEQFF
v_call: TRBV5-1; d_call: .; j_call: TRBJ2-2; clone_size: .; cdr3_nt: TGCGCCAGCACGCCGGCAGGGGACACCGGGGAGCTGTTTTTT; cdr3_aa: CASTPAGDTGELFF
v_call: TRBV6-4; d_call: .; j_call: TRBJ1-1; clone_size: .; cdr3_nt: TGTGCCAGCAGTTACGGGATGAACACTGAAGCTTTCTTT; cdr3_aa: CASSYGMNTEAFF
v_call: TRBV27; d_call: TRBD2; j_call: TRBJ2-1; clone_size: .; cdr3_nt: TGTGCCAGCAGTTTAAGCGGGAGGGCCCGAGGTGAGCAGTTCTTC; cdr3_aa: CASSLSGRARGEQFF
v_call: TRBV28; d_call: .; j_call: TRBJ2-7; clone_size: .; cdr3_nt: TGTGCCAGCAGTTTGTCACAGTTCTACGAGCAGTACTTC; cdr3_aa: CASSLSQFYEQYF
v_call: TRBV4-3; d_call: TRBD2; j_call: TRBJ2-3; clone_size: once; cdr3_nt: TGCGCCAGCAGCATCCAACTAGCGGGGGGGACAGATACGCAGTATTTT; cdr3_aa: CASSIQLAGGTDTQYF
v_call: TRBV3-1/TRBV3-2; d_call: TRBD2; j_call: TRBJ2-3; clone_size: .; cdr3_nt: TGTGCCAGCAGCCCGCGGGGGGGCCACCCAGATACGCAGTATTTT; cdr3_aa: CASSPRGGHPDTQYF
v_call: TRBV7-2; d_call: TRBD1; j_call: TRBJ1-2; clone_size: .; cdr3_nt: TGTGCCAGCAGCTTAACAGGGGGCGCGACCGGCTACACCTTC; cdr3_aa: CASSLTGGATGYTF
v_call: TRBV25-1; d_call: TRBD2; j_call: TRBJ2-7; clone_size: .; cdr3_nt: TGTGCCAGCTCCCGACTAGCGGGAGGCAAGGACGAGCAGTACTTC; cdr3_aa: CASSRLAGGKDEQYF
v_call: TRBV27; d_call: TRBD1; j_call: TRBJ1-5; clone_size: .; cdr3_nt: TGTGCCAGCAGTTGGGGACAGTGGAATCAGCCCCAGCATTTT; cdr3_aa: CASSWGQWNQPQHF
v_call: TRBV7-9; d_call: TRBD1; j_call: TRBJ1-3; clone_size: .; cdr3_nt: TGTGCCAGCAGCGCCACAGGGGCGGACACCATATATTTT; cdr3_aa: CASSATGADTIYF
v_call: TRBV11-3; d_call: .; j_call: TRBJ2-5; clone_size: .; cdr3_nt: TGTGCCAGCAGCTCGGGACTCCTTGGCCAAGAGACCCAGTACTTC; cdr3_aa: CASSSGLLGQETQYF
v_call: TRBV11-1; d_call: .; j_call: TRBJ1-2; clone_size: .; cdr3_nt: TGTGCCAGCAGACCAGCGGGTCAGACGTCTAACTATGGCTACACCTTC; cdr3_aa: CASRPAGQTSNYGYTF
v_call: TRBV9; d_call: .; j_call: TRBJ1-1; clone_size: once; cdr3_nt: TGTGCCAGCAGCGTCATCATGAACACTGAAGCTTTCTTT; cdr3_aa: CASSVIMNTEAFF
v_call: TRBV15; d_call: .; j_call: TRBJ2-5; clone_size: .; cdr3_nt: TGTGCCACCAGCAGTGGGGGGGCGAAGACCCAGTACTTC; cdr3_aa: CATSSGGAKTQYF
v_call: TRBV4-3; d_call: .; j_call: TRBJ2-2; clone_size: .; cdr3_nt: TGCGCCAGCAGCCAAAGACCACCCAGGGAAGGGGGAACCGGGGAGCTGTTTTTT; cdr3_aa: CASSQRPPREGGTGELFF
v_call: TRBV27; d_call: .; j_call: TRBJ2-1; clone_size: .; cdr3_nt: TGTGCCAGCAGTTTGGCGGGGGCCAACTACAATGAGCAGTTCTTC; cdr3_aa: CASSLAGANYNEQFF
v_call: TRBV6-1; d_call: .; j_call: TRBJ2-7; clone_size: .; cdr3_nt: TGTGCCAGCAGTGAACAGGTGTCCTACGAGCAGTACTTC; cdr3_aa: CASSEQVSYEQYF
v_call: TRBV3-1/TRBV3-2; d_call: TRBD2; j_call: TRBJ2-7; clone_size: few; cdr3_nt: TGTGCCAGCAGCCTGACTAGCGGGATCCCCTACGAGCAGTACTTC; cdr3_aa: CASSLTSGIPYEQYF
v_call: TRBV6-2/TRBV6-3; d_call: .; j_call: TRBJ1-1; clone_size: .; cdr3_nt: TGTGCCAGCAGTTACCGGCCGGGATCGAACACTGAAGCTTTCTTT; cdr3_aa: CASSYRPGSNTEAFF
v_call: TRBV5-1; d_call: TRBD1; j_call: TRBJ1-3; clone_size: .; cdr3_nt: TGCGCCAGCAGCCTAGACAGGGCTGGAAACACCATATATTTT; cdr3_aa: CASSLDRAGNTIYF
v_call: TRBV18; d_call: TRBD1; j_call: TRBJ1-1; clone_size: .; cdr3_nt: TGTGCCAGCTCACCATCCTGGACAGGGGGAACGAACACTGAAGCTTTCTTT; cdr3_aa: CASSPSWTGGTNTEAFF
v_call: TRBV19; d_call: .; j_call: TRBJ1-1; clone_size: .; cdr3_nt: TGTGCCAGTAGTACCCGGCACAGGGACACTGAAGCTTTCTTT; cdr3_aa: CASSTRHRDTEAFF
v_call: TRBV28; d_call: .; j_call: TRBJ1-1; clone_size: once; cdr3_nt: TGTGCCAGCAGTTTAGCGGTTAAAGGGGTATGGACTGAAGCTTTCTTT; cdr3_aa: CASSLAVKGVWTEAFF
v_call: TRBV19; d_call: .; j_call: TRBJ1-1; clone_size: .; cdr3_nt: TGTGCCAGTAGGGGGGAGGGGAACACTGAAGCTTTCTTT; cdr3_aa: CASRGEGNTEAFF
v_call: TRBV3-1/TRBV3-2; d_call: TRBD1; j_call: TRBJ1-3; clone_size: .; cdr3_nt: TGTGCCAGCAGCGTCCAGACAGGGGGCCGAAACACCATATATTTT; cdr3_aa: CASSVQTGGRNTIYF
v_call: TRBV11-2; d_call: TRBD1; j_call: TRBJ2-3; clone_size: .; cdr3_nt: TGTGCCAGCAGCTTAGGGACGACTTGGACAGGGCGATCCACAGATACGCAGTATTTT; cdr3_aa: CASSLGTTWTGRSTDTQYF
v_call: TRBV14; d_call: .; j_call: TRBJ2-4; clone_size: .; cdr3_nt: TGTGCCAGCAGCCAAGAATTGCGGGGCATTCAGTACTTC; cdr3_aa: CASSQELRGIQYF
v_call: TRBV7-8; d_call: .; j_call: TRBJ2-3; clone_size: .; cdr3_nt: TGTGCCAGCAGCCTCAACAGGGAGGATACGCAGTATTTT; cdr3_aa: CASSLNREDTQYF
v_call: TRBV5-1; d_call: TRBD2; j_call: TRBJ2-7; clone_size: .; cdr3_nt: TGCGCCAGCAGCGGGGGCACTAGCGGGGGGTCCTACGAGCAGTACTTC; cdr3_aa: CASSGGTSGGSYEQYF
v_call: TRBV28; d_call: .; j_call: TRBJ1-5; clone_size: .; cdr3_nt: TGTGCCAGCAGTTTATCCCTATTCTCCCGTAGTGCACATCAGCCCCAGCATTTT; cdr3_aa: CASSLSLFSRSAHQPQHF
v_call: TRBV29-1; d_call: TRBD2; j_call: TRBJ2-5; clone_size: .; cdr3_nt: TGCAGCGTCGCCACTAGCGGGAGAGGTGAGACCCAGTACTTC; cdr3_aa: CSVATSGRGETQYF